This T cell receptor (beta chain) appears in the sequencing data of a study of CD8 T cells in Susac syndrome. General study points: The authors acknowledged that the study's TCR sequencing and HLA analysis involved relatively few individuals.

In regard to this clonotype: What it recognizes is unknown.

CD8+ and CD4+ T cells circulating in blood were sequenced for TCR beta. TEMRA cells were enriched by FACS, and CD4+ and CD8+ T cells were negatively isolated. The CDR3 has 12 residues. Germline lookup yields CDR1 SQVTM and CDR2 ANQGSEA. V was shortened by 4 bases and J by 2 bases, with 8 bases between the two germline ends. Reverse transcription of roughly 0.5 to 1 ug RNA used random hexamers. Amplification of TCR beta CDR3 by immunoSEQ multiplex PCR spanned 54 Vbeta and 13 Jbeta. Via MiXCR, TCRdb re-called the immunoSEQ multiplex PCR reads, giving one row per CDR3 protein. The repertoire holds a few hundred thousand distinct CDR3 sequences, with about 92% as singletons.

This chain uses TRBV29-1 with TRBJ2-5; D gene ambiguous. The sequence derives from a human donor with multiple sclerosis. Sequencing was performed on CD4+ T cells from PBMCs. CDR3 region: CSVVREQETQYF. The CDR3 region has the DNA TGCAGCGTTGTTCGTGAGCAAGAGACCCAGTACTTC.